This T cell receptor (beta chain) appears in the sequencing data of a study of identifying expanded T cells in peripheral blood. The V gene end was trimmed by 4 bases and the J gene end by 3 bases; junction bases not matched to a gene: 6. Germline CDR1 SGDLS, CDR2 YYNGEE. The CDR3 extends over 14 amino acids. The study's findings and limits: Over about two and four weeks, about 15 and 18 clones changed, versus roughly 1.2 between replicates.

Comments on this clone: What it binds is not known.

The protocol was immunoSEQ multiplex PCR, while the TCRdb copy is restricted to in-frame clones and leaves out a portion. Counted here are 60,000 to 80,000 clones, 90% occurring once; the ten biggest clones make up 3.3%. The sequenced sample was blood. This chain connects TRBV9 to TRBJ1-1; 7 nucleotides line up with TRBD1. This sequence was found in a person between 18 and 75 years old in good health. CDR3 nucleotides: TGTGCCAGCAGCACAGGGGAGACTGACACTGAAGCTTTCTTT. Translating it yields CASSTGETDTEAFF.